The 28 T cell receptor beta chains given below trace back to one sample, sequenced in a study of T-cell reconstitution after alpha-beta-depleted transplantation in children. Library preparation (for TCRbeta) was performed with unique molecular identifiers. MiXCR, applied by TCRdb to the PCR reads, yields one record per CDR3 protein. Of about 480,000 distinct CDR3 sequences detected, around 12% appear once; the ten largest clones hold 5% to 6%. The specimen comprised PBMCs from the stem cell graft donor, sampled from the stem cell graft. These receptor sequences come from a human donor who donated a stem cell graft to a child with combined immunodeficiency.

This clonotype was found a few times. The V call is TRBV7-9, the J call TRBJ1-1; D unclear. Germline V gene data show CDR1 as SEHNR and CDR2 as FQNEAQ (reference sequence). V was clipped by 4 bases and J by 4 bases, with 10 bases between them. The CDR3 is made up of 13 amino acids. CDR3 residues: CASSSQTGTEAFF. The CDR3 nucleotides are TGTGCCAGCAGCTCCCAAACGGGCACTGAAGCTTTCTTT.

There are many counts of this clonotype. The rearrangement joins TRBV12-3 or TRBV12-4 to TRBJ2-1, with a possible D match to TRBD1 (6 bases). This CDR3 spans 13 amino acids. V lost 0 bases to trimming and J lost 7 bases, with 7 bases between them. Here the CDR3 reads CASSLATGNEQFF. The CDR3 DNA follows: TGTGCCAGCAGTTTAGCGACAGGAAATGAGCAGTTCTTC.

The chain employs TRBV27 and TRBJ1-5; 9 bases agree with TRBD1. CDR3 length: 13 residues. The V segment lost 5 bases and the J segment 9 bases; nucleotides outside the gene matches: 5. In germline, CDR1 is MNHEY, CDR2 SMNVEV (reference sequence). This CDR3 is CASSPTGGPPQHF. The CDR3 DNA reads TGTGCCAGCAGTCCGACAGGGGGACCGCCCCAGCATTTT.

This rearrangement joins TRBV11-3 to TRBJ1-6; 7 bases fit TRBD1. CDR1 SGHNT and CDR2 YENEEA come from the germline V gene. With V trimmed by 1 base and J by 10 bases, 4 bases remained unmatched. The CDR3 has 14 residues. The CDR3 loop reads CASSLAGGQSPLHF. In nucleotides, the CDR3 is TGTGCCAGCAGCTTAGCCGGGGGACAGTCACCCCTCCACTTT.

The table lists this clonotype with many counts. The rearrangement links TRBV29-1 to TRBJ2-1, with 15 nucleotides matching TRBD2. Germline values: CDR1 SQVTM, CDR2 ANQGSEA. Germline trimming cut 7 bases from V and 10 bases from J; bases unmatched to any gene: 8. This CDR3 region has 14 residues. The CDR3, as DNA: TGCAGCGCTGTGGGACTAGCGGGGGGTTGGGAGCAGTTCTTC. It encodes CSAVGLAGGWEQFF.

This clonotype came up many times. The chain links TRBV9 to TRBJ2-7; D not resolved. Germline CDR1 reads SGDLS; CDR2 reads YYNGEE. This CDR3 has 15 residues. V gave up 4 bases and J gave up 1 base, with 15 bases separating them. In nucleotides, the CDR3 is TGTGCCAGCAGCAGCGACGGTGACGGATCCTACGAGCAGTACTTC. This codes for CASSSDGDGSYEQYF.

This clonotype was picked up many times. V gene TRBV12-3 or TRBV12-4 combines with J gene TRBJ1-4; a weak D match, TRBD1 (6 bases). The CDR3 contains 14 residues. V was shortened by 7 bases and J by 8 bases, with 17 bases between the two germline ends. The CDR3 here is CASTIGQLGEKLFF. For the CDR3, the DNA is TGTGCCAGCACCATTGGACAGTTGGGAGAAAAACTGTTTTTT.

At least ten counts were recorded for this clonotype. The rearrangement links TRBV30 to TRBJ2-5, with 8 bases identical to TRBD2. The V segment lost 0 bases and the J segment 2 bases; nucleotides outside the gene matches: 5. There are 15 residues in the CDR3. From germline, CDR1 is GTSNPN and CDR2 SVGIG (reference sequence). The CDR3 region is CAWSVTGLEQETQYF. DNA of the CDR3: TGTGCCTGGAGTGTAACGGGACTAGAACAAGAGACCCAGTACTTC.

The V and J genes are TRBV7-9 and TRBJ1-1; no clear D. Trimming shortened V by 6 bases and J by 0 bases, and 8 bases separated the two germline ends. Germline assignment: CDR1 SEHNR and CDR2 FQNEAQ (reference sequence). The CDR3 length is 13 residues. The CDR3 nucleotides read TGTGCCAGCAGAAGAATATTGAACACTGAAGCTTTCTTT. This translates into CASRRILNTEAFF.

V is TRBV15 and J is TRBJ2-7; D ambiguous. CDR3 length equals 14 residues. V was clipped by 1 base and J by 5 bases, with 12 bases between them. CDR1 is LNHNV, CDR2 YYDKDF, per germline (reference sequence). This chain's CDR3 is CATSRGVLRDEQYF. CDR3 sequence (DNA): TGTGCCACCAGCAGAGGAGTCTTACGCGACGAGCAGTACTTC.

This clonotype was seen a few times. The DNA of the CDR3 is TGCAGTGCTACTAAGACAGGCTATCAGCCCCAGCATTTT. It yields the protein CSATKTGYQPQHF. The gene calls are TRBV20-1 and TRBJ1-5; TRBD1 is a possible D gene (6 bases). CDR1 DFQATT and CDR2 SNEGSKA come from the germline V gene (reference sequence). CDR3 length: 13 residues. The germline V and J ends were trimmed by 4 bases and 5 bases, with 12 bases remaining between them.

This clonotype showed up just a few times. The rearrangement uses TRBV20-1 and TRBJ2-1; D tentatively fits TRBD1 or TRBD2 (5 bases each). The V gene lost 7 bases and the J gene lost 5 bases, with 15 bases spanning the gap. Germline lookup yields CDR1 DFQATT and CDR2 SNEGSKA (reference sequence). The length of the CDR3 is 13 residues. CDR3 in DNA: TGCAGTGTCCCCCCCCGGGACGACAATGAGCAGTTCTTC. Translated: CSVPPRDDNEQFF.

In this sample, this clonotype turned up a few times. This chain links TRBV6-1 with TRBJ2-7; no reliable D call. V gave up 3 bases and J gave up 2 bases, with 8 bases separating them. Germline V CDR1 and CDR2: MNHNS, SASEGT. This CDR3 is 13 amino acids long. Here the CDR3 DNA reads TGTGCCAGCAGTGATACGCCCCCCTACGAGCAGTACTTC. Translating gives CASSDTPPYEQYF.

This clonotype appeared many times. V usage is TRBV15 and J usage is TRBJ2-1, with D perhaps matching TRBD2 (5 bases). CDR1 is LNHNV and CDR2 is YYDKDF in the germline V gene (reference sequence). The CDR3 contains 14 residues. Trimming took off 11 bases at V and 3 bases at J, with 17 bases between the two ends. The CDR3 spells CAAGDLDFYNEQFF. CDR3 sequence (DNA): TGTGCCGCGGGTGACTTAGACTTCTACAATGAGCAGTTCTTC.

In this sample, this clonotype turned up many times. The rearrangement uses TRBV12-3 or TRBV12-4 and TRBJ1-5, with 7 bases that match TRBD1. V lost 8 bases, J lost 2 bases, and 3 bases stayed unmatched. This CDR3 spans 13 amino acids. The CDR3 loop is CASRQGGNQPQHF. The CDR3 DNA reads TGTGCCAGCCGGCAGGGGGGCAATCAGCCCCAGCATTTT.

V gene TRBV6-1 combines with J gene TRBJ2-7; 9 nucleotides line up with TRBD1. The V gene's germline CDR1 is MNHNS and CDR2 SASEGT. The CDR3 runs to 16 residues. The V gene end was trimmed by 7 bases and the J gene end by 6 bases; junction bases not matched to a gene: 16. The CDR3 loop is CASTPVPPGQGTEQYF. The CDR3 nucleotides are TGTGCCAGCACCCCTGTCCCACCGGGACAGGGAACCGAGCAGTACTTC.

Written as DNA, the CDR3 is TGTGCCAGCATAGACCTAGCGGGGATCCAAGAGACCCAGTACTTC. Amino acid sequence: CASIDLAGIQETQYF. The V gene is TRBV2, the J gene TRBJ2-5; TRBD2 matches 9 bases. Germline trimming cut 7 bases from V and 1 base from J; bases unmatched to any gene: 7. The germline V gene has CDR1 SNHLY and CDR2 FYNNEI. CDR3 length equals 15 residues. Looking up the rest from reference TRBV2 and TRBJ2-5 gives the full variable domain: EPEVTQTPSHQVTQMGQEVILRCVPISNHLYFYWYRQILGQKVEFLVSFYNNEISEKSEIFDDQFSVERPDGSNFTLKIRSTKLEDSAMYFCASIDLAGIQETQYFGPGTRLLVL.

This clonotype was seen only a few times. The CDR3 protein is CASSLGDSGRWNEQFF. As DNA, the CDR3 is TGCGCCAGCAGCTTGGGGGACAGCGGGAGGTGGAATGAGCAGTTCTTC. This chain connects TRBV5-1 to TRBJ2-1, with TRBD2 identical over 9 bases. V lost 0 bases to trimming and J lost 7 bases; unmatched junction nucleotides: 8. The CDR3 totals 16 residues. Germline loops: CDR1 SGHRS, CDR2 YFSETQ.

The rearrangement uses TRBV12-3 or TRBV12-4 and TRBJ1-1, with no clear D. The V end lost 7 bases, the J end lost 0 bases, and 21 bases lay between the germline ends. The CDR3 has 17 amino acids. The CDR3 DNA is TGTGCCAGCAACTTCAGGACCGCTAGACTTATGAACACTGAAGCTTTCTTT. Protein product: CASNFRTARLMNTEAFF.

The V and J genes are TRBV12-3 or TRBV12-4 and TRBJ1-5; D not certain. V was clipped by 3 bases and J by 2 bases, with 17 bases between them. The CDR3 covers 17 residues. The CDR3 DNA reads as TGTGCCAGCAGTTTGGGCCACGAGGTTTGGGGCAATCAGCCCCAGCATTTT. Translation gives CASSLGHEVWGNQPQHF.

This rearrangement joins TRBV12-3 or TRBV12-4 to TRBJ1-1; 10 bases are a match to TRBD1. CDR3 size: 15 residues. Losses at the gene ends were 6 bases for V and 3 bases for J; bases not matched to a gene: 7. The CDR3 sequence is CASSHTGQGDTEAFF. The DNA for the CDR3 is TGTGCCAGCAGCCACACCGGACAGGGGGACACTGAAGCTTTCTTT.

This clonotype showed up many times. V is TRBV6-6 and J is TRBJ2-7; a possible D gene is TRBD2 (7 bases). This CDR3 comprises 14 residues. Germline values: CDR1 MNHNY, CDR2 SVGAGI (reference sequence). The germline V and J ends were trimmed by 8 bases and 0 bases, with 14 bases remaining between them. The CDR3 sequence is CASQRGEGSYEQYF. CDR3 DNA: TGTGCCAGCCAAAGGGGGGAGGGCTCCTACGAGCAGTACTTC.

The rearrangement joins TRBV10-3 to TRBJ2-3; weak D call: TRBD2 (6 bases). This CDR3 is 15 amino acids long. The V end lost 2 bases, the J end lost 2 bases, and 11 bases lay between the germline ends. Germline CDR1 ENHRY, CDR2 SYGVKD. The CDR3 sequence: CAISELARSTDTQYF. In nucleotides, the CDR3 is TGTGCCATCAGTGAGCTAGCGAGGTCCACAGATACGCAGTATTTT.

This CDR3 reads CAISEPSGGSHEQYF. The CDR3 DNA sequence: TGTGCCATCAGTGAGCCTAGCGGGGGGTCCCACGAGCAGTACTTC. The chain couples TRBV10-3 to TRBJ2-7; 11 positions agree with TRBD2. Germline loops: CDR1 ENHRY, CDR2 SYGVKD. The CDR3 totals 15 residues. The junction had 5 bases not matched to a gene; V was cut back by 2 bases and J by 5 bases.

The chain carries TRBV7-6 and TRBJ2-7; 7 bases are a match to TRBD2. CDR1 is SGHVS and CDR2 is FNYEAQ in the germline V gene. The length of the CDR3 is 14 residues. The V gene end was trimmed by 1 base and the J gene end by 6 bases; junction bases not matched to a gene: 6. The CDR3 DNA reads TGTGCCAGCAGCTTAGGTCGCGGGGGTTCCGAGCAGTACTTC. Translation: CASSLGRGGSEQYF.

CDR3 nucleotide sequence: TGTGCCAGCAGCTACGGACTAGCGGAAAGCACAGATACGCAGTATTTT. Translated: CASSYGLAESTDTQYF. The J gene is TRBJ2-3, the V gene TRBV5-4, with 10 bases that match TRBD2. The CDR3 is 16 amino acids. With 3 bases clipped from V and 0 bases from J, the junction kept 4 bases outside the gene matches. Germline CDR1 reads SGHNT; CDR2 reads YYREEE (reference sequence).

The gene calls are TRBV12-3 or TRBV12-4 and TRBJ2-7; 9 nucleotides agree with TRBD2. This CDR3 has 17 amino acids. The V gene end was trimmed by 3 bases and the J gene end by 2 bases; junction bases not matched to a gene: 11. The CDR3 loop is CASSLGFTLAGTYEQYF. Here the CDR3 DNA reads TGTGCCAGCAGTTTGGGCTTTACCCTAGCGGGAACCTACGAGCAGTACTTC.

There are many counts of this clonotype. The genes are TRBV4-3 and TRBJ2-1, with D uncertain. V lost 0 bases and J lost 7, with 13 bases in between. Germline V gives CDR1 LGHNA, CDR2 YSLEER. This CDR3 is 15 amino acids long. The CDR3 sequence is CASSQDVAGFNEQFF. The CDR3 bases are TGCGCCAGCAGCCAAGACGTTGCAGGTTTTAATGAGCAGTTCTTC.